This entry features one TCR beta chain sequence. Its antigen remains unknown. One junction end disagrees with the germline gene, perhaps due to a read error. The data stem from a study of shared clonotypes between healthy human individuals. This CDR3 region has 16 residues. Germline loops: CDR1 SGHAT, CDR2 FQNNGV. Whole-study findings and limits: A handful of donors had 4% to 5% of their naive CD4 clonotypes in common. Clonotype sharing levels among donors were expected to vary with sequencing depth.

A deep-level run was used for the assay. Over several immunoSEQ plates, each subset's genomic DNA was distributed in even portions. Generated by immunoSEQ multiplex PCR, the TCRdb table keeps only in-frame clones and is missing some. The profile shows roughly 1,000,000 clones, around three quarters of them singletons. The sequence came from a man younger than 35 in good health. Some clones in this sample may be carry-over from other donors' samples. The chain combines TRBV11-2 with TRBJ1-6, with 10 bases matching TRBD1. The sample comprised memory CD4+ T cells from PBMCs. Stated subset: CD45RA-negative fraction. The CDR3 loop is CASSLDQTGGHSPLHF. The CDR3 bases are TGTGCCAGCAGCCTAGACCAGACAGGGGGCCATTCACCCCTCCACTTT.